Each of the 25 T cell receptor beta chains below was sequenced from the same sample in a study of blood T cells in healthy people across ages. Primed by a sample-barcoded 5' primer and a J-beta primer mix, a second PCR proceeded for roughly 7 to 11 cycles. TCRdb recomputed calls from the 5' RACE reads with MiXCR, one row per CDR3 protein. This sample carries about 1,400,000 distinct CDR3 sequences, 59% of them seen once, and the ten largest clones take over 6.5%. The sample comprised blood. Every receptor here comes from a man younger than 35 in good health.

V gene TRBV4-2 combines with J gene TRBJ1-2; D is uncertain. Trimming took off 4 bases at V and 2 bases at J, with 14 bases between the two ends. Germline CDR1 LGHNA, CDR2 YNFKEQ. The CDR3 length is 15 residues. As DNA, the CDR3 is TGTGCCAGCAGCCCTGGAGCGGACGGAAACTATGGCTACACCTTC. Its translation is CASSPGADGNYGYTF.

The sample holds many counts of this clonotype. The chain uses TRBV20-1 and TRBJ2-7, with D perhaps matching TRBD1 (5 bases). The CDR3 contains 14 residues. The germline V and J ends were trimmed by 0 bases and 5 bases, with 14 bases remaining between them. The germline CDR1 and CDR2 sequences are DFQATT and SNEGSKA (reference sequence). CDR3 amino acids: CSARDEQDFNEQYF. The CDR3 nucleotides read TGCAGTGCTAGAGACGAACAGGATTTCAACGAGCAGTACTTC.

The genes are TRBV7-8 and TRBJ2-7; unclear D gene. Germline V gene sequence: CDR1 SGHVS, CDR2 FQNEAQ. CDR3 length equals 17 residues. The V end was cut by 4 bases, the J end by 0 bases, with 19 bases between. This CDR3 reads CASSSPRDFLSSYEQYF. Written as DNA, the CDR3 is TGTGCCAGCAGCTCCCCCCGTGACTTCCTGAGCTCCTACGAGCAGTACTTC.

V is TRBV12-3 or TRBV12-4 and J is TRBJ2-1, with D perhaps matching TRBD2 (7 bases). Trimming took off 7 bases at V and 12 bases at J, with 13 bases between the two ends. The CDR3 covers 11 residues. The CDR3 is CASTRGGVQFF. The CDR3 nucleotides read TGTGCCAGCACCAGAGGGGGGGTGCAGTTCTTC.

The chain is built from TRBV4-1 and TRBJ1-2, with 7 bases that match TRBD1. Germline CDR1 and CDR2: MGHRA and YSYEKL. The CDR3 is 15 amino acids. V trimming: 3 bases; J trimming: 5 bases; junction bases outside the gene matches: 9. In nucleotides, the CDR3 is TGCGCCAGCAGCCAGGATAACAGGGGTGGGTATGGCTACACCTTC. Protein sequence: CASSQDNRGGYGYTF.

The chain recombines TRBV28 with TRBJ1-2; no reliable D call. V gave up 0 bases and J gave up 6 bases, with 5 bases separating them. The CDR3 has 12 amino acids. Germline V gives CDR1 MDHEN, CDR2 SYDVKM. The CDR3 sequence: CASSLWRDGYTF. Here the CDR3 DNA reads TGTGCCAGCAGTTTATGGAGGGATGGCTACACCTTC.

The chain recombines TRBV25-1 with TRBJ1-6; tentatively, D is TRBD1 (5 bases). There are 16 residues in the CDR3. CDR1 and CDR2 from the germline V gene are MGHDK and SYGVNS. Trimming shortened V by 0 bases and J by 8 bases, and 14 bases separated the two germline ends. In DNA form, the CDR3 reads TGTGCCAGCAGTGAATATACCGTGGGGGTCGATTCACCCCTCCACTTT. As protein: CASSEYTVGVDSPLHF.

A single count supports this clonotype. The chain couples TRBV27 to TRBJ2-5; 8 bases map to TRBD1. Germline trimming cut 6 bases from V and 3 bases from J; bases unmatched to any gene: 15. Germline lookup yields CDR1 MNHEY and CDR2 SMNVEV (reference sequence). The CDR3 contains 17 residues. The CDR3 nucleotides are TGTGCCAGCAGACCATTCAGAGGACAGGGTGTCGAAGAGACCCAGTACTTC. Translated: CASRPFRGQGVEETQYF.

This clonotype has more than one count but fewer than ten. CDR3 DNA sequence: TGTGCCAGCAGAACACGACAGGATACGCAGTATTTT. Translating gives CASRTRQDTQYF. The V gene is TRBV7-9, the J gene TRBJ2-3, with a possible D match to TRBD1 (5 bases). This CDR3 contains 12 residues. Germline V gives CDR1 SEHNR, CDR2 FQNEAQ (reference sequence). Trimming shortened V by 6 bases and J by 6 bases, and 10 bases separated the two germline ends.

This clonotype was counted only a few times. J is TRBJ2-7 and V is TRBV29-1, with D perhaps given as TRBD1 or TRBD2 (5 bases each). This CDR3 region has 12 residues. Germline V gives CDR1 SQVTM, CDR2 ANQGSEA. V dropped 6 bases and J dropped 1 base, with 10 bases sitting between them. The CDR3 sequence: CSVGDRSYEQYF. The CDR3 coding sequence is TGCAGCGTGGGGGACCGATCCTACGAGCAGTACTTC.

The chain has TRBV12-3 or TRBV12-4 and TRBJ2-5; 8 bases are a match to TRBD1. Trimming took 1 base from V and 4 from J; bases not matched to a gene: 5. The CDR3 runs to 15 residues. CDR3 coding DNA: TGTGCCAGCAGTTTAGGCAGGGGGCCCGGAGAGACCCAGTACTTC. Protein product: CASSLGRGPGETQYF.

The table lists this clonotype with a few counts. The chain is built from TRBV4-1 and TRBJ2-1, with D maybe TRBD1 (6 bases). V was pared by 2 bases and J by 2 bases, with 13 bases between. The CDR3 consists of 16 residues. Germline V gene lookup returns CDR1 MGHRA and CDR2 YSYEKL. The CDR3 sequence is CASSQPGTKTYNEQFF. The CDR3 bases are TGCGCCAGCAGCCAACCCGGGACAAAAACCTACAATGAGCAGTTCTTC.

The chain uses TRBV4-3 and TRBJ2-3; 8 nucleotides align to TRBD2. There are 15 residues in the CDR3. The trim removed 4 bases at V and 2 bases at J, leaving 5 bases unmatched. Germline loops: CDR1 LGHNA, CDR2 YSLEER. The CDR3: CASSRTSGNTDTQYF. The CDR3 region has the DNA TGCGCCAGCAGCCGAACTAGCGGAAACACAGATACGCAGTATTTT.

This chain uses TRBV20-1 with TRBJ2-5; D gene unclear. Germline V gene sequence: CDR1 DFQATT, CDR2 SNEGSKA (reference sequence). V lost 6 bases to trimming and J lost 2 bases, with 10 bases between them. The CDR3 runs 12 residues. CDR3 nucleotide sequence: TGCAGTGCCGCCCGACTTCAAGAGACCCAGTACTTC. As protein: CSAARLQETQYF.

V is TRBV7-8 and J is TRBJ1-1, with no clear D. Trimming took 4 bases from V and 1 from J, leaving 19 bases between them. This CDR3 contains 17 residues. Germline loops: CDR1 SGHVS, CDR2 FQNEAQ. CDR3: CASSSLAGGSPNTEAFF. The CDR3 DNA follows: TGTGCCAGCAGCTCCCTAGCGGGTGGTAGCCCGAACACTGAAGCTTTCTTT.

This chain uses TRBV4-1 with TRBJ2-3, with 8 bases identical to TRBD1. The CDR3 sequence is 13 residues long. Germline CDR1 and CDR2: MGHRA and YSYEKL. Unmatched junction bases numbered 3, after V lost 6 bases and J lost 4 bases. CDR3 bases: TGCGCCAGCAGGGGGACAGGACCAGATACGCAGTATTTT. Translation: CASRGTGPDTQYF.

This chain joins TRBV4-3 and TRBJ1-6; TRBD1 is a possible D gene (5 bases). CDR3 length equals 14 residues. Germline CDR1 and CDR2: LGHNA and YSLEER. Trimming cost V 3 bases and J 14 bases, with 17 bases left between them. The CDR3 sequence is CASSHSGDSRALHF. The DNA for the CDR3 is TGCGCCAGCAGCCATTCCGGGGACTCCAGGGCCCTCCACTTT.

The chain recombines TRBV29-1 with TRBJ2-5; 7 bases are a match to TRBD2. CDR1 is SQVTM, CDR2 ANQGSEA, per germline. After removal of 4 bases from V and 5 bases from J, the junction contained 7 bases not matched to a gene. The CDR3 sequence is 13 residues long. For the CDR3, the DNA is TGCAGCGTTGCTGGAAGAGCGGGGGAGACCCAGTACTTC. The encoded protein is CSVAGRAGETQYF.

The gene calls are TRBV2 and TRBJ2-1; 9 bases map to TRBD2. V lost 8 bases and J lost 7; bases outside the gene matches: 18. Germline loops: CDR1 SNHLY, CDR2 FYNNEI. CDR3 length: 17 amino acids. The CDR3 loop is CASGPSIAGVEGNEQFF. In DNA form, the CDR3 reads TGTGCCAGCGGCCCTTCGATAGCGGGAGTAGAGGGGAATGAGCAGTTCTTC.

This clonotype occurred once. This chain links TRBV7-9 with TRBJ2-1; 12 nucleotides align to TRBD2. With 5 bases clipped from V and 8 bases from J, the junction kept 13 bases outside the gene matches. In germline, CDR1 is SEHNR, CDR2 FQNEAQ (reference sequence). The CDR3 extends over 17 amino acids. The DNA for the CDR3 is TGTGCCAGCAGCCCCCGACTAGCGGGAGCGGAATTGGATGAGCAGTTCTTC. This encodes CASSPRLAGAELDEQFF.

The chain couples TRBV7-2 to TRBJ2-7, with 7 nucleotides matching TRBD2. The V gene's germline CDR1 is SGHTA and CDR2 FQGNSA. The CDR3 is made up of 15 amino acids. V was pared by 5 bases and J by 3 bases, with 10 bases of the junction left unmatched. CDR3 nucleotides: TGTGCCAGCAGCGCCCGGGTGGGGGGGGGCTACGAGCAGTACTTC. Translated, it gives CASSARVGGGYEQYF.

This chain links TRBV28 with TRBJ2-4; 9 bases map to TRBD1. With the DNA end fitting TRBJ2-7 better, the J assignment may be wrong. Germline CDR1 and CDR2: MDHEN and SYDVKM. This CDR3 has 14 residues. The CDR3 protein is CASLGTGTAYEQYF. The CDR3 coding sequence is TGTGCCAGTCTGGGGACAGGGACTGCCTACGAGCAGTACTTC.

The chain is built from TRBV9 and TRBJ2-4, with 9 bases identical to TRBD1. Trimming took 2 bases from V and 0 from J; bases not matched to a gene: 6. Germline values: CDR1 SGDLS, CDR2 YYNGEE. The CDR3 runs 17 residues. The CDR3: CASSVSQGAVAKNIQYF. The CDR3 bases are TGTGCCAGCAGCGTTTCACAGGGGGCCGTAGCCAAAAACATTCAGTACTTC. Using reference TRBV9 and TRBJ2-4 for the parts outside the CDR3, the full variable domain is DSGVTQTPKHLITATGQRVTLRCSPRSGDLSVYWYQQSLDQGLQFLIQYYNGEERAKGNILERFSAQQFPDLHSELNLSSLELGDSALYFCASSVSQGAVAKNIQYFGAGTRLSVL.

The chain has TRBV29-1 and TRBJ2-1; 8 bases are shared with TRBD1. This CDR3 region has 15 residues. J lost 4 bases, V lost 7 bases, and 12 bases had no gene match. The germline gives CDR1 SQVTM, CDR2 ANQGSEA. CDR3 nucleotides: TGCAGCGCCCCTCCGACAGGGGATCTTTACAATGAGCAGTTCTTC. This encodes CSAPPTGDLYNEQFF.

In its sample, this clonotype was seen a few times. The chain is built from TRBV4-3 and TRBJ2-1; tentatively, D is TRBD1 (5 bases). V lost 0 bases, J lost 1 base, and 7 bases lay in between. In germline, CDR1 is LGHNA, CDR2 YSLEER. There are 15 residues in the CDR3. CDR3: CASSQDQGSYNEQFF. The CDR3 DNA reads TGCGCCAGCAGCCAAGATCAGGGTTCCTACAATGAGCAGTTCTTC.